The present T cell receptor beta chain was sequenced within a study of blood T cell repertoires in COVID-19. As for the study in general: Whether acute or convalescent, the COVID-19 samples came from the United States, Italy and Spain. The analysed material was cDNA or gDNA that came from T cells, B-cell-depleted T cells, or PBMCs.

The CDR3 spans 15 residues. Germline CDR1 and CDR2: MDHEN and SYDVKM. Trimming at V came to 5 bases and at J to 0 bases, leaving 6 bases not matched to a gene. Per the study methods: By means of reference gene primer amplification, nucleated cell counts were estimated. TCRdb keeps only in-frame clones here, not all; method: immunoSEQ multiplex PCR. That table gives V, J and clone size, and the DNA gave D and trimming. The sample has 250,000 to 300,000 clones, around 83% seen once. This clone was seen a few times. The V call is TRBV28, the J call TRBJ1-1; TRBD1 matches 7 bases. The receptor was isolated from a man of 80 years or more with acute or convalescent COVID-19. The source material was peripheral blood. CDR3 coding DNA: TGTGCCAGCAGTAAAAGGACAGGAATGAACACTGAAGCTTTCTTT. Translation: CASSKRTGMNTEAFF.